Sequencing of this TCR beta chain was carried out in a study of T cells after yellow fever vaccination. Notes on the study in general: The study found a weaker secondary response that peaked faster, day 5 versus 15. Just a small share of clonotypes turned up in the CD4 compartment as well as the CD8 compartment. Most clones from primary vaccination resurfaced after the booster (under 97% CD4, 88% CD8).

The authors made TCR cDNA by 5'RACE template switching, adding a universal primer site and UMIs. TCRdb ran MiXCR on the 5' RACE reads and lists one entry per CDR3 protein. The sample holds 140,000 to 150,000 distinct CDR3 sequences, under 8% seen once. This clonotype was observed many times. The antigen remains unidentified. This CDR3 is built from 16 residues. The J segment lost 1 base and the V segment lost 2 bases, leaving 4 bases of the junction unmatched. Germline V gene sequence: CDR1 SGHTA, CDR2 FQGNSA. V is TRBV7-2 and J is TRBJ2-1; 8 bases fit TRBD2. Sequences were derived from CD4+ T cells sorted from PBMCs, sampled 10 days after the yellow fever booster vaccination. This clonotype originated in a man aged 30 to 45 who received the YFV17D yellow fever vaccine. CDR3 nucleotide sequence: TGTGCCAGCAGCTTACTGAGCGGGAGATCCTACAATGAGCAGTTCTTC. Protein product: CASSLLSGRSYNEQFF. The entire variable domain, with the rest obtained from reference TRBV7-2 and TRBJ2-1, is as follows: GAGVSQSPSNKVTEKGKDVELRCDPISGHTALYWYRQSLGQGLEFLIYFQGNSAPDKSGLPSDRFSAERTGGSVSTLTIQRTQQEDSAVYLCASSLLSGRSYNEQFFGPGTRLTVL.